Listed below are T cell receptor beta chains from one sample, sequenced in a study of OX40 agonist ivuxolimab in advanced cancers. Using immunoSEQ multiplex PCR, the repertoire was profiled, and TCRdb retains in-frame clones only, with some absent. The sample records 45,000 to 60,000 clones, approximately 80% being singletons. The specimen comprised CD4+ or CD8+ T cells sorted from blood, sampled in a trial of the OX40 agonist ivuxolimab. All receptors come from an adult with an advanced solid tumor such as melanoma, head and neck, liver or kidney cancer. Each CDR3 is given with its conserved first and last residue. Fields, in order: V gene, clone size, CDR3 protein. Some rows mark clone size as missing; the rest say once, few, many or name a class of expanded clone.

V gene: TRBV7-2
clone size: -
CDR3 protein: CASSLAGPGQGEETQYF

V gene: TRBV11-1
clone size: once
CDR3 protein: CASRASRGQAEAFF

V gene: TRBV7-2
clone size: -
CDR3 protein: CASSPRRHPWNSTNEKLFF

V gene: TRBV6-1
clone size: -
CDR3 protein: CASRTEGGGQFF

V gene: TRBV18
clone size: once
CDR3 protein: CASSPRQPGANVLTF

V gene: TRBV28
clone size: once
CDR3 protein: CASSQTSGGSYEQYF

V gene: TRBV4-1
clone size: -
CDR3 protein: CASSQVGGLWTEAFF

V gene: TRBV7-8
clone size: -
CDR3 protein: CASSLGRDAYEQYF

V gene: TRBV11-3
clone size: -
CDR3 protein: CASSTGTLNYGYTF

V gene: TRBV4-3
clone size: -
CDR3 protein: CASSQGVLAGASTDTQYF

V gene: TRBV19
clone size: -
CDR3 protein: CASRQGASGNTIYF

V gene: TRBV19
clone size: -
CDR3 protein: CASTLRGGSTDTQYF

V gene: TRBV9
clone size: -
CDR3 protein: CASSGAGQLNTEAFF

V gene: TRBV30
clone size: once
CDR3 protein: CAWSVRRGSVIGNTIYF

V gene: TRBV30
clone size: -
CDR3 protein: CAWFSSGNTIYF

V gene: TRBV10-3
clone size: -
CDR3 protein: CAISEANGEAFF

V gene: TRBV9
clone size: -
CDR3 protein: CASSVMGQGHYGYTF

V gene: TRBV7-9
clone size: -
CDR3 protein: CASSLAGTSTDTQYF

V gene: TRBV7-2
clone size: -
CDR3 protein: CASSLFSGANVLTF

V gene: TRBV5-4
clone size: -
CDR3 protein: CASSQAQGVAPLDGYTF

V gene: TRBV6-5
clone size: -
CDR3 protein: CASSYSGGRSYEQYF

V gene: TRBV5-1
clone size: -
CDR3 protein: CASSLYGGANEKLFF

V gene: TRBV11-2
clone size: -
CDR3 protein: CASSLVGRGGNTEAFF

V gene: TRBV27
clone size: once
CDR3 protein: CAGSPRRLTEAFF